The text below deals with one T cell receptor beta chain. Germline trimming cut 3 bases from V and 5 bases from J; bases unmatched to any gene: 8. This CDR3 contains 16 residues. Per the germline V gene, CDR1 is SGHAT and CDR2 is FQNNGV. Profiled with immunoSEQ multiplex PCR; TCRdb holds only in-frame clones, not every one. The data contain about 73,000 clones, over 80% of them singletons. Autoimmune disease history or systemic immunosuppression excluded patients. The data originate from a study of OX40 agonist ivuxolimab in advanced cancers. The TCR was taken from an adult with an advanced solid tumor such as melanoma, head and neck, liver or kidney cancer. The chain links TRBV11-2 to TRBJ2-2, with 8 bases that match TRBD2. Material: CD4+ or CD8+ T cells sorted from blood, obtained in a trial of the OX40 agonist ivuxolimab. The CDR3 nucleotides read TGTGCCAGCAGCTTTTTTCCCGGGGGGGATACCGGGGAGCTGTTTTTT. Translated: CASSFFPGGDTGELFF.